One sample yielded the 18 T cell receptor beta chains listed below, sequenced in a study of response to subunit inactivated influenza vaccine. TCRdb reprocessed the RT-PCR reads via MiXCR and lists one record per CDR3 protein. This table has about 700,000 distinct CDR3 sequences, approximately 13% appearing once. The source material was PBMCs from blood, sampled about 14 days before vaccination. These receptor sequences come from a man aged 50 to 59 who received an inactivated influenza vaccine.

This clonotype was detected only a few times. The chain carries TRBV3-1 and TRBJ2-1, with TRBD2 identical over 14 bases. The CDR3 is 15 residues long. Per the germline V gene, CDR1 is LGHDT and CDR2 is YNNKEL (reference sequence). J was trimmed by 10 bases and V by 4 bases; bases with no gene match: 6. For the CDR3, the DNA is TGTGCCAGCAGCCCCGGACTAGCGGGAGGTAGGGAGCAGTTCTTC. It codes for CASSPGLAGGREQFF.

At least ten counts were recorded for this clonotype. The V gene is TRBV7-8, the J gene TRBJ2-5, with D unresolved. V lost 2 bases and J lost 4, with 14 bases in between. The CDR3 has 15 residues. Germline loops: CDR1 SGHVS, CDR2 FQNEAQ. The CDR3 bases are TGTGCCAGCAGCTTAAGGCCGACACCGGCAGAGACCCAGTACTTC. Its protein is CASSLRPTPAETQYF.

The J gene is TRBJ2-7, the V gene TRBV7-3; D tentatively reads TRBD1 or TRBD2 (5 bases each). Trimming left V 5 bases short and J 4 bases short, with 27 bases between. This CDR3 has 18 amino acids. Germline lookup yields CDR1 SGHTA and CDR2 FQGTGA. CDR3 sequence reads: CASSLRAAVAGERYEQYF. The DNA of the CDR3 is TGTGCCAGCAGCCTCAGGGCAGCGGTTGCCGGAGAGAGATACGAGCAGTACTTC.

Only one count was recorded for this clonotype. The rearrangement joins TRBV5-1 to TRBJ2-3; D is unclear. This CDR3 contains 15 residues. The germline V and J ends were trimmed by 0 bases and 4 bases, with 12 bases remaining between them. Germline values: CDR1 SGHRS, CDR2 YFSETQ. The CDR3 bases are TGCGCCAGCAGCTTGGACGGATACCGTTCAGATACGCAGTATTTT. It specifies CASSLDGYRSDTQYF.

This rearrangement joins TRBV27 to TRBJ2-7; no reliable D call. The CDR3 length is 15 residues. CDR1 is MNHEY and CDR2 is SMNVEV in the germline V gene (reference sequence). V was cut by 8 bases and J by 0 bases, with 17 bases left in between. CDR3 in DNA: TGTGCCAGCGGTCTTTATGCCTCCTTCTCCTACGAGCAGTACTTC. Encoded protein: CASGLYASFSYEQYF.

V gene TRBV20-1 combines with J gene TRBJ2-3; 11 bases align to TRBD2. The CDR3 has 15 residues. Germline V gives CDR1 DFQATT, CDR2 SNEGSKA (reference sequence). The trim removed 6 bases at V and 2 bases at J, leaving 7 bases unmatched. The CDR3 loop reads CSATPTSGTTDTQYF. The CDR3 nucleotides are TGCAGTGCAACCCCGACTAGCGGGACCACAGATACGCAGTATTTT.

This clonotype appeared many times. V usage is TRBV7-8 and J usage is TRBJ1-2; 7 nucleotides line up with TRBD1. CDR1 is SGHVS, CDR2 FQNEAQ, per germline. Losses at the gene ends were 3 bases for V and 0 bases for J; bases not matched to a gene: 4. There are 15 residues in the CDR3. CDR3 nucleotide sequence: TGTGCCAGCAGCTTGAACAGGGGTTCTAACTATGGCTACACCTTC. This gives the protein CASSLNRGSNYGYTF.

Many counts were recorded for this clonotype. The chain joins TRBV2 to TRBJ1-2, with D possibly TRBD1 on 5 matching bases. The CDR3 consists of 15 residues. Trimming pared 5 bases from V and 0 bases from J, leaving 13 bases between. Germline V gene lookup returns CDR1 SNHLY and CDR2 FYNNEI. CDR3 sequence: CASSLRTLSNYGYTF. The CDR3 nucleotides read TGTGCCAGCAGTTTGAGGACACTTTCTAACTATGGCTACACCTTC. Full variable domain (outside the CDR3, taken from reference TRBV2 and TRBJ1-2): EPEVTQTPSHQVTQMGQEVILRCVPISNHLYFYWYRQILGQKVEFLVSFYNNEISEKSEIFDDQFSVERPDGSNFTLKIRSTKLEDSAMYFCASSLRTLSNYGYTFGSGTRLTVV.

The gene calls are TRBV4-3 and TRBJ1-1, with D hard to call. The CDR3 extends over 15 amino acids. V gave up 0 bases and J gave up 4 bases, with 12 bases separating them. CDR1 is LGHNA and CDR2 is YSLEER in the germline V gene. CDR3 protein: CASSQDYPSRTEAFF. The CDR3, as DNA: TGCGCCAGCAGCCAAGATTACCCCTCCCGCACTGAAGCTTTCTTT.

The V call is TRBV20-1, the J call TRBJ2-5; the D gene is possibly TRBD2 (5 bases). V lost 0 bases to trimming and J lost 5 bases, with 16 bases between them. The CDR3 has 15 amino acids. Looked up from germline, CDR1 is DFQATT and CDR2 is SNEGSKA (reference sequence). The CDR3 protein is CSARDGERFEETQYF. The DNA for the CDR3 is TGCAGTGCTAGAGATGGGGAGAGATTTGAGGAGACCCAGTACTTC.

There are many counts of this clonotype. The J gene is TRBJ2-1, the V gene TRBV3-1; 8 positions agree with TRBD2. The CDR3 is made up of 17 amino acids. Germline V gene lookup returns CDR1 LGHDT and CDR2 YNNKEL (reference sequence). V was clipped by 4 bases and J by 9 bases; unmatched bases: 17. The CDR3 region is CASSPTLGAGVRIEQFF. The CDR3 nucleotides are TGTGCCAGCAGCCCAACCCTGGGAGCGGGAGTTAGGATTGAGCAGTTCTTC.

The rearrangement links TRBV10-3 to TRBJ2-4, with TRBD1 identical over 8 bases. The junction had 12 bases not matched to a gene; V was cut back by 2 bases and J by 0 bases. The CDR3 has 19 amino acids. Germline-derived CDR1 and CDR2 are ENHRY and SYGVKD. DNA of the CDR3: TGTGCCATCAGTGAGCCGAACCTGGACAGGGCCTTAGCCAAAAACATTCAGTACTTC. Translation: CAISEPNLDRALAKNIQYF.

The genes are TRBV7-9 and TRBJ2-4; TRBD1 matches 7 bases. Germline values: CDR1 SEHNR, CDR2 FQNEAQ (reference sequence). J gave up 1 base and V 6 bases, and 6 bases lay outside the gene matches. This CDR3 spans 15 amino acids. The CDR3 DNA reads TGTGCCAGCAGTTTCGGACAGGAGGCCAAAAACATTCAGTACTTC. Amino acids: CASSFGQEAKNIQYF.

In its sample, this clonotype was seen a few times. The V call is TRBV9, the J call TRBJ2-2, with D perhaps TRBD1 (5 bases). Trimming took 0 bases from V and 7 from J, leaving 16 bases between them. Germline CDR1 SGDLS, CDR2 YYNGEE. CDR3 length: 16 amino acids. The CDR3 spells CASSVAGSSPGGELFF. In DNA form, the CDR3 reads TGTGCCAGCAGCGTAGCAGGGTCATCCCCGGGCGGGGAGCTGTTTTTT.

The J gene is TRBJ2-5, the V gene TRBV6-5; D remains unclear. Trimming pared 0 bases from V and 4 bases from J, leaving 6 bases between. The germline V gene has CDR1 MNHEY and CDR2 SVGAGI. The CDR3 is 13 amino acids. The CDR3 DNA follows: TGTGCCAGCAGTTACTCGCTGATAGAGACCCAGTACTTC. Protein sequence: CASSYSLIETQYF.

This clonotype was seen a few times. The chain's CDR3 is CASSLDSSGREAQYF. CDR3 DNA sequence: TGTGCCAGCAGCTTAGACTCTAGCGGGAGAGAGGCGCAGTATTTT. This rearrangement joins TRBV13 to TRBJ2-3; 10 nucleotides match TRBD2. Trimming took 1 base from V and 10 from J; bases not matched to a gene: 8. Germline V gives CDR1 PRHDT, CDR2 FYEKMQ (reference sequence). This CDR3 is built from 15 residues.

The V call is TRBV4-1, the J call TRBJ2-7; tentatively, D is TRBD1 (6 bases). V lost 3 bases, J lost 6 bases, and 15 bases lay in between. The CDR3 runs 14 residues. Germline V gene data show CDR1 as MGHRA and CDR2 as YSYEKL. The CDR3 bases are TGCGCCAGCAGCCAGGGCGCGACAGGAGGCGAGCAGTACTTC. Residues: CASSQGATGGEQYF.

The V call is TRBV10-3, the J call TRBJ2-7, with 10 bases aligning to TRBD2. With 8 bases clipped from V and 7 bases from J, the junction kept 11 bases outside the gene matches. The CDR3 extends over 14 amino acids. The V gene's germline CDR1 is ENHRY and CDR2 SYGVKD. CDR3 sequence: CAIGSSGSVGEQYF. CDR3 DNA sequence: TGTGCCATCGGTTCTAGCGGGAGCGTTGGAGAGCAGTACTTC.